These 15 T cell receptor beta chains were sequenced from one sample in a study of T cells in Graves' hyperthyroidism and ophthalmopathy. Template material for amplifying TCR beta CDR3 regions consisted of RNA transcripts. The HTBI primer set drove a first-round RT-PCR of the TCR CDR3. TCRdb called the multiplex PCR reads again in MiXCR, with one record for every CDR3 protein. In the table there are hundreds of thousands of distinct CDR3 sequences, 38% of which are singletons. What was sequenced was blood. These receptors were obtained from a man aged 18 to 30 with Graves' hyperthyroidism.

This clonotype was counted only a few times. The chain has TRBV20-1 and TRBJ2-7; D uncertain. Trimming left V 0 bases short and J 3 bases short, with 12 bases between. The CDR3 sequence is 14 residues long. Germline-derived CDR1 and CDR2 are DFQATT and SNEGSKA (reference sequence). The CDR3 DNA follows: TGCAGTGCTAGAGACCCCACTACGGTCTACGAGCAGTACTTC. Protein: CSARDPTTVYEQYF.

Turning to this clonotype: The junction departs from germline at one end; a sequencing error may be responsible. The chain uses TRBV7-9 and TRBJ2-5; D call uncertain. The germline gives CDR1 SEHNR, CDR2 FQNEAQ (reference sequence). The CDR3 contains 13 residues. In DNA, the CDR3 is TGTGCCAGCAGCCCAGACCACCAAGGGACCCAGTACTTC. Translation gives CASSPDHQGTQYF.

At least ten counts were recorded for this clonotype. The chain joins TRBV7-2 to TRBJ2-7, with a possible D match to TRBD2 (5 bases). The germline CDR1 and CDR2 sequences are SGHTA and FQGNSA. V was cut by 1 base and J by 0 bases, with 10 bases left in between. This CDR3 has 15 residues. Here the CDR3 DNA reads TGTGCCAGCAGCTTAGGAGGGCCTACCTCCTACGAGCAGTACTTC. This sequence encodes CASSLGGPTSYEQYF.

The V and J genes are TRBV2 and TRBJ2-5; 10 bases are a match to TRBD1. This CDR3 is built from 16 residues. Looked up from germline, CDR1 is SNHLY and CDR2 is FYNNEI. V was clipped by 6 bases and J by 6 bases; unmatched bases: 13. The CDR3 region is CASSAWGGQGTKTQYF. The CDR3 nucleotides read TGTGCCAGCAGCGCCTGGGGGGGACAGGGGACCAAGACCCAGTACTTC.

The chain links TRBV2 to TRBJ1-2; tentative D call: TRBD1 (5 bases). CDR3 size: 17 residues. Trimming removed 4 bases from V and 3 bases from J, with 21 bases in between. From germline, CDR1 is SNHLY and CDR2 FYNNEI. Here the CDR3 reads CASSGGISQNKDYGYTF. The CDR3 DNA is TGTGCCAGCAGTGGGGGGATTTCACAGAATAAGGACTATGGCTACACCTTC.

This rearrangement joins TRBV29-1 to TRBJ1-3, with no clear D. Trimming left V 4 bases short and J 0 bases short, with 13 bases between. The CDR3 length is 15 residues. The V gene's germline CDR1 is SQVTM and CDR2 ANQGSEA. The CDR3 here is CSVASMQVSGNTIYF. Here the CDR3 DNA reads TGCAGCGTTGCTTCCATGCAGGTCTCTGGAAACACCATATATTTT.

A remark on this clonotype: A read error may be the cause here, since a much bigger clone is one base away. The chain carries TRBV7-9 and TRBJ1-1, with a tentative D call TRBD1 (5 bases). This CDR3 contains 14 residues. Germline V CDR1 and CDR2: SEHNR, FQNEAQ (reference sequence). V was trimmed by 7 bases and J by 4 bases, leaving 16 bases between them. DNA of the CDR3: TGTGCCAGCAACCTCAGGGTACTGAGCACTGAAGCTTTCTTT. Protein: CASNLRVLSTEAFF.

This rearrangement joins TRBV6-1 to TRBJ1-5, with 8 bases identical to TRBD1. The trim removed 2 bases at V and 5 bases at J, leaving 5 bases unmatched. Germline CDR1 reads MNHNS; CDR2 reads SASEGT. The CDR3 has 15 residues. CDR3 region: CASSEPRGPHQPQHF. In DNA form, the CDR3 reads TGTGCCAGCAGTGAACCCAGGGGGCCTCATCAGCCCCAGCATTTT.

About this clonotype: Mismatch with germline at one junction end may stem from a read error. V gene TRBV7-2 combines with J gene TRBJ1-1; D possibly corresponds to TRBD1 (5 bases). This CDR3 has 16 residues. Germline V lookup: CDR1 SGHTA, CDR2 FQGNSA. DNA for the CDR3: TGCGCCAGCAGCCACGGTATTTCGGGGGTAGGCACTGAAGCTTTCTTT. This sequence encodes CASSHGISGVGTEAFF.

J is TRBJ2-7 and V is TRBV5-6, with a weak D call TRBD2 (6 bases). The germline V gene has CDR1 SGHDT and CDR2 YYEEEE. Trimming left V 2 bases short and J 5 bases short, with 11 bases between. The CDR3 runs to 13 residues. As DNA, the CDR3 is TGTGCCAGCAGCTTCGGAGGAGGGGACGAGCAGTACTTC. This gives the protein CASSFGGGDEQYF.

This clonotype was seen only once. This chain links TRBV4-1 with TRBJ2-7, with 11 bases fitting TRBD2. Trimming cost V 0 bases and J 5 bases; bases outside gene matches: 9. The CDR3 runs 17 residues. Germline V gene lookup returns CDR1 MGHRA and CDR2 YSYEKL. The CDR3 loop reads CASSQDPTSGSIHEQYF. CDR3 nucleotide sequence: TGCGCCAGCAGCCAAGATCCAACTAGCGGGAGCATCCACGAGCAGTACTTC.

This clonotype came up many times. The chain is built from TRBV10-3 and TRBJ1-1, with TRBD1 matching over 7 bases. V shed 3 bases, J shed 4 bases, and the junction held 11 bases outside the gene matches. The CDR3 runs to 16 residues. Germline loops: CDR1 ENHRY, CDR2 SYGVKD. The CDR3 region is CAISDRWDRMGTEAFF. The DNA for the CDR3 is TGTGCCATCAGTGACCGCTGGGACAGAATGGGCACTGAAGCTTTCTTT.

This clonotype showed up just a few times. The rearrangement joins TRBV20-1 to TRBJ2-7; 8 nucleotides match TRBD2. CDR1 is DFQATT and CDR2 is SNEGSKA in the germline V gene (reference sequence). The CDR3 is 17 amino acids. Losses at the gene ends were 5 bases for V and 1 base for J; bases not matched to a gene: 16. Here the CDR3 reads CSAGPREGKKKSYEQYF. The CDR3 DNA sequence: TGCAGTGCTGGCCCACGGGAGGGTAAAAAGAAGTCCTACGAGCAGTACTTC.

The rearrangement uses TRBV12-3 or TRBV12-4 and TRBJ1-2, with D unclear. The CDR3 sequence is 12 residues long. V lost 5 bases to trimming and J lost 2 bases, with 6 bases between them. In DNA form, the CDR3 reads TGTGCCAGCAGTGTTATCAACTATGGCTACACCTTC. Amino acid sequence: CASSVINYGYTF.

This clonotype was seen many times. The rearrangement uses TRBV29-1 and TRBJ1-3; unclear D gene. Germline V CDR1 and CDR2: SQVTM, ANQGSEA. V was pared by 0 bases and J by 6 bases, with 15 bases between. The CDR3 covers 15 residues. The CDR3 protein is CSVEDHAPGLNTIYF. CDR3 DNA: TGCAGCGTTGAAGATCACGCCCCAGGCCTAAACACCATATATTTT.